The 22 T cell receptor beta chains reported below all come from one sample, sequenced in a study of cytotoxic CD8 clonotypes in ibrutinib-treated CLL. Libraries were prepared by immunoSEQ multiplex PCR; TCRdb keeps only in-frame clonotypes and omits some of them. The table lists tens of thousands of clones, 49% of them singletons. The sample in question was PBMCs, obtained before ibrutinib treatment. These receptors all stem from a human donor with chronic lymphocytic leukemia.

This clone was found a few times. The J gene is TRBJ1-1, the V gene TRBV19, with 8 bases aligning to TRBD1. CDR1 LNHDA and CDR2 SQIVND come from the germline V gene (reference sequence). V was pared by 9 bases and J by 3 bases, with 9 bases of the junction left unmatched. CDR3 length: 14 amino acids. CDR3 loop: CASNSGQGHTEAFF. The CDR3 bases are TGTGCCAGCAACTCCGGACAGGGACACACTGAAGCTTTCTTT.

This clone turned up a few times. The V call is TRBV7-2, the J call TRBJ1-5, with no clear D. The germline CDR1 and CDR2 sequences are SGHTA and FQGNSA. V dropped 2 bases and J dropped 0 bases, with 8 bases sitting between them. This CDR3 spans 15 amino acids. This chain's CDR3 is CASSLNGNSNQPQHF. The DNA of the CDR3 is TGTGCCAGCAGCTTAAACGGGAATAGCAATCAGCCCCAGCATTTT.

The CDR3, as DNA: TGCGCCAGCAGCTTTTCCCCCCGACAGGGAGTCGGGGAGCTGTTTTTT. Protein product: CASSFSPRQGVGELFF. The chain recombines TRBV5-1 with TRBJ2-2, with 7 bases matching TRBD1. The CDR3 runs to 16 residues. The trim removed 2 bases at V and 7 bases at J, leaving 11 bases unmatched. Germline V gives CDR1 SGHRS, CDR2 YFSETQ.

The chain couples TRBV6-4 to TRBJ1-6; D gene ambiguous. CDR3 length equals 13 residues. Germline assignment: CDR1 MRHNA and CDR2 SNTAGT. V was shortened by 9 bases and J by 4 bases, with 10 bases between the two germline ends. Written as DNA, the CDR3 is TGTGCCAGTCAAGAAGGGTATAATTCACCCCTCCACTTT. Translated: CASQEGYNSPLHF.

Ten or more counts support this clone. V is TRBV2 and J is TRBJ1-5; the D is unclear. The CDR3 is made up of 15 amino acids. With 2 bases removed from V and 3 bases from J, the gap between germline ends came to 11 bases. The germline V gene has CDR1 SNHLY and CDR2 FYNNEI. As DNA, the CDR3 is TGTGCCAGCAGTGAACTCCCGGGAGACAATCAGCCCCAGCATTTT. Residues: CASSELPGDNQPQHF. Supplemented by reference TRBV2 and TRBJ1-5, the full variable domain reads EPEVTQTPSHQVTQMGQEVILRCVPISNHLYFYWYRQILGQKVEFLVSFYNNEISEKSEIFDDQFSVERPDGSNFTLKIRSTKLEDSAMYFCASSELPGDNQPQHFGDGTRLSIL.

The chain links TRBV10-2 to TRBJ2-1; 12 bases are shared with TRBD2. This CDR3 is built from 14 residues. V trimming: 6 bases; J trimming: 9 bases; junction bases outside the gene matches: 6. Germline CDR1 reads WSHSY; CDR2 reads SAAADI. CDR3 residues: CASRPGLAGGEQFF. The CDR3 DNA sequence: TGCGCCAGCAGACCGGGACTAGCGGGCGGTGAGCAGTTCTTC.

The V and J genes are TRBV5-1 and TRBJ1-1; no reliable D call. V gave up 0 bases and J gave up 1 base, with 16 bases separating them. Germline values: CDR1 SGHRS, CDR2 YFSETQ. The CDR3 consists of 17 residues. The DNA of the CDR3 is TGCGCCAGCAGCTTGGAATCCGGGATCGGATCGAACACTGAAGCTTTCTTT. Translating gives CASSLESGIGSNTEAFF.

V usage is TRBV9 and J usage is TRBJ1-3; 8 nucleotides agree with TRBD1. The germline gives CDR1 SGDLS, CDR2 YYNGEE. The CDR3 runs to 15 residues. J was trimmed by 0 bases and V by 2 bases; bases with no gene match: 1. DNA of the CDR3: TGTGCCAGCAGCGTGCAGGGGGCCTCTGGAAACACCATATATTTT. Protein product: CASSVQGASGNTIYF.

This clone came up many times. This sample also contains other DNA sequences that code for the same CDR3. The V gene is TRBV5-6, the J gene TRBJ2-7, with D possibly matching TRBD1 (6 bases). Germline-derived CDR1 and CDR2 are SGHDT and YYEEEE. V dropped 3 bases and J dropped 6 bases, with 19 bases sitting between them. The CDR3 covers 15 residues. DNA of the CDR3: TGTGCCAGCAGCTACCGCTCAGGGGTTGTGGGCGAGCAGTACTTC. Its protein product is CASSYRSGVVGEQYF.

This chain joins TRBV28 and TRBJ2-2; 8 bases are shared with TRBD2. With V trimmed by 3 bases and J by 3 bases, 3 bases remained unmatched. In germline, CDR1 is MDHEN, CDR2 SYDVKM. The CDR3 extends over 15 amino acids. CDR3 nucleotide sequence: TGTGCCAGCAGTTTTCCGCGGGGGGACACCGGGGAGCTGTTTTTT. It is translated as CASSFPRGDTGELFF.

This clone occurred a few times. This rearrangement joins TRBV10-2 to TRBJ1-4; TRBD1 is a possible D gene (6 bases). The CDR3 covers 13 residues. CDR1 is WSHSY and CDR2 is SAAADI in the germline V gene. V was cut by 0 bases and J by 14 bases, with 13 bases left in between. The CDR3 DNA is TGCGCCAGCAGTGAGTCTTGGACAGAGCTCCTGTTTTTT. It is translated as CASSESWTELLFF.

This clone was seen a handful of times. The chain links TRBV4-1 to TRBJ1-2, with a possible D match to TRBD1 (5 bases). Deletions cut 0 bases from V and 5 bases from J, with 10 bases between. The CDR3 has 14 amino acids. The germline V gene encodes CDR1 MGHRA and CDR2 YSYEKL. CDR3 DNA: TGCGCCAGCAGCCAAGATTCGGAGGGGTATGGCTACACCTTC. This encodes CASSQDSEGYGYTF.

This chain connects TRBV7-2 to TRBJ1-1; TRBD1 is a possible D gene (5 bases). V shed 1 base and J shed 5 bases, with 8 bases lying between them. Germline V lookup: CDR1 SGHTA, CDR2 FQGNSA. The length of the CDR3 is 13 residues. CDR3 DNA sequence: TGTGCCAGCAGCTTAGAGAGGGGAACTGAAGCTTTCTTT. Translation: CASSLERGTEAFF.

This CDR3 reads CASSRDRDYGYTF. The CDR3 region has the DNA TGTGCCAGCAGTCGGGACAGAGACTATGGCTACACCTTC. The gene calls are TRBV6-5 and TRBJ1-2, with 7 bases aligning to TRBD1. Germline V gene lookup returns CDR1 MNHEY and CDR2 SVGAGI. This CDR3 contains 13 residues. V lost 5 bases and J lost 3; bases outside the gene matches: 3.

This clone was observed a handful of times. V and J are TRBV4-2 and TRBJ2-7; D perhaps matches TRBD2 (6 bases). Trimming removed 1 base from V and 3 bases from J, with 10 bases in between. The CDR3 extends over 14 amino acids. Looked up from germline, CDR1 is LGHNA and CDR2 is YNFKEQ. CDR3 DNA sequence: TGTGCCAGCAGCCAAGCGACTAGTGTCTACGAGCAGTACTTC. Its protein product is CASSQATSVYEQYF.

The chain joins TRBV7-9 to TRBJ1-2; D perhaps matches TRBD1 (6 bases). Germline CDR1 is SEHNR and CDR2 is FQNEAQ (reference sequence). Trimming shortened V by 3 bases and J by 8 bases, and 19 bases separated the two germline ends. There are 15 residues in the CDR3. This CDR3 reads CASSLSHRAKSGYTF. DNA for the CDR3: TGTGCCAGCAGCTTGAGTCACAGGGCAAAAAGCGGCTACACCTTC.

The chain's CDR3 is CASRGLLTRSTDTQYF. The CDR3 DNA is TGTGCCAGCCGGGGACTTTTGACAAGGAGCACAGATACGCAGTATTTT. The chain joins TRBV2 to TRBJ2-3, with a possible D match to TRBD2 (6 bases). Germline V gene lookup returns CDR1 SNHLY and CDR2 FYNNEI. This CDR3 spans 16 amino acids. With 8 bases removed from V and 0 bases from J, the gap between germline ends came to 18 bases.

DNA of the CDR3: TGTGCCAGCAGCGGCGCTGGAGAGCAGTACTTC. Translating gives CASSGAGEQYF. The chain couples TRBV2 to TRBJ2-7; unclear D gene. The CDR3 is 11 amino acids. Deletions cut 6 bases from V and 7 bases from J, with 10 bases between. Germline values: CDR1 SNHLY, CDR2 FYNNEI.

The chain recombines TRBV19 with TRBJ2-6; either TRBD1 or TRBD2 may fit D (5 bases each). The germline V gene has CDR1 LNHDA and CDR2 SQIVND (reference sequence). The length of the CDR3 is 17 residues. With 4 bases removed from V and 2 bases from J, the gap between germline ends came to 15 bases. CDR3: CASSTSGTPTGANVLTF. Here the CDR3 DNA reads TGTGCCAGTAGTACATCCGGGACCCCCACTGGGGCCAACGTCCTGACTTTC.

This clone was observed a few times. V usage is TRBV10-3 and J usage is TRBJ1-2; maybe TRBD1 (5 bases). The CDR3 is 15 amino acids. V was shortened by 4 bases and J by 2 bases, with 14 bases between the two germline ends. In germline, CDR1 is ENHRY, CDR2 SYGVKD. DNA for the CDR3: TGTGCCATCAGTGCTACCGGGACGGCGAACTATGGCTACACCTTC. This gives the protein CAISATGTANYGYTF.

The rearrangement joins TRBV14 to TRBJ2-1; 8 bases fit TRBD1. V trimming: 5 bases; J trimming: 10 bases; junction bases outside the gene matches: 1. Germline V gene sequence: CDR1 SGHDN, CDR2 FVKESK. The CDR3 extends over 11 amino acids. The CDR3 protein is CASSWTGEQFF. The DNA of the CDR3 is TGTGCCAGCAGCTGGACAGGGGAGCAGTTCTTC. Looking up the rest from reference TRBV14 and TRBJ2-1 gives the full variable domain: EAGVTQFPSHSVIEKGQTVTLRCDPISGHDNLYWYRRVMGKEIKFLLHFVKESKQDESGMPNNRFLAERTGGTYSTLKVQPAELEDSGVYFCASSWTGEQFFGPGTRLTVL.

The CDR3 DNA follows: TGTGCCAGCAGCTCCTCTAGCGGGGGTTGGTACGAGCAGTACTTC. Translated: CASSSSSGGWYEQYF. The chain joins TRBV7-9 to TRBJ2-7; 10 bases agree with TRBD2. Trimming at V came to 4 bases and at J to 4 bases, leaving 7 bases not matched to a gene. The CDR3 runs 15 residues. Per germline, CDR1 SEHNR and CDR2 FQNEAQ (reference sequence).